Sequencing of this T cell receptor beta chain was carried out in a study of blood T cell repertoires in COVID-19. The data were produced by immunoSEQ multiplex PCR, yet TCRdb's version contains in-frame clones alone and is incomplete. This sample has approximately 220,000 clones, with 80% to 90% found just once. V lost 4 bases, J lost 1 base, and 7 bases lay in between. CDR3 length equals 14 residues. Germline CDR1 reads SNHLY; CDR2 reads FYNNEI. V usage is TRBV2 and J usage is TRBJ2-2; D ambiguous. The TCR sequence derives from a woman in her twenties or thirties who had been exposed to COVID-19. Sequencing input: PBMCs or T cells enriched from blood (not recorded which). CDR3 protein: CASSGAENTGELFF. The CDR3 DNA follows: TGTGCCAGCAGTGGTGCAGAGAACACCGGGGAGCTGTTTTTT.